A selection of T cell receptor beta chains follows, all from one sample in a study of T cell repertoires in cytomegalovirus infection. TCRdb re-derived calls from the reads in MiXCR, one entry per CDR3 protein. Of more than 400,000 distinct CDR3 sequences in the sample, around 27% were seen once. The sample taken for sequencing was PBMCs. The receptors stem from a human donor in good health (CMV status not recorded). Some clones in this sample may be carry-over from other donors' samples. Both conserved end residues are part of each CDR3. A D gene is named only where the DNA matches it firmly. Where a row states a size, it is once, few, many or the class of an expanded clone; other rows omit it.

size: -; V: TRBV20-1; J: TRBJ2-1; D: -; CDR3: CSAAANEGIQFF; DNA: TGCAGTGCCGCAGCGAACGAGGGGATTCAGTTCTTC
size: many; V: TRBV7-2; J: TRBJ2-1; D: -; CDR3: CASSPDPSGYNEQFF; DNA: TGTGCCAGCAGCCCGGACCCCTCGGGCTACAATGAGCAGTTCTTC
size: -; V: TRBV20-1; J: TRBJ1-2; D: TRBD1; CDR3: CSASNPGQVYGYTF; DNA: TGCAGTGCTAGTAATCCGGGACAGGTCTATGGCTACACCTTC
size: -; V: TRBV20-1; J: TRBJ1-2; D: TRBD1; CDR3: CSARGTGGNYGYTF; DNA: TGCAGTGCTAGGGGGACAGGGGGCAACTATGGCTACACCTTC
size: few; V: TRBV18; J: TRBJ2-1; D: -; CDR3: CASSPALSRDEQFF; DNA: TGTGCCAGCTCACCAGCTTTGTCGAGGGATGAGCAGTTCTTC
size: -; V: TRBV15; J: TRBJ2-1; D: -; CDR3: CATSRDSAGRDEQFF; DNA: TGTGCCACCAGCAGAGATTCCGCAGGGCGGGATGAGCAGTTCTTC
size: many; V: TRBV20-1; J: TRBJ1-2; D: TRBD1; CDR3: CSADDRGLDYGYTF; DNA: TGCAGTGCTGACGACAGGGGGCTCGACTATGGCTACACCTTC
size: once; V: TRBV27; J: TRBJ1-6; D: TRBD1; CDR3: CASSPTQTGLGGSPLHF; DNA: TGTGCCAGCAGTCCCACTCAGACAGGGCTCGGCGGTTCACCCCTCCACTTT
size: -; V: TRBV7-9; J: TRBJ2-3; D: -; CDR3: CASSSRRGTSTDTQYF; DNA: TGTGCCAGCAGCTCCAGGCGGGGAACTAGCACAGATACGCAGTATTTT
size: few; V: TRBV25-1; J: TRBJ1-1; D: TRBD1; CDR3: CASSELGGSEAFF; DNA: TGTGCCAGCAGTGAATTAGGGGGCTCTGAAGCTTTCTTT
size: -; V: TRBV12-3/TRBV12-4; J: TRBJ2-3; D: -; CDR3: CASSTDSGDTQYF; DNA: TGTGCCAGCAGTACCGATAGCGGAGATACGCAGTATTTT
size: -; V: TRBV29-1; J: TRBJ2-7; D: -; CDR3: CSVADGYEQYF; DNA: TGCAGCGTAGCAGACGGCTACGAGCAGTACTTC
size: many; V: TRBV7-2; J: TRBJ2-4; D: -; CDR3: CASSLGQTLAKNIQYF; DNA: TGTGCCAGCAGCTTAGGCCAGACGCTAGCCAAAAACATTCAGTACTTC
size: few; V: TRBV7-9; J: TRBJ2-1; D: TRBD2; CDR3: CASSFAGALYNEQFF; DNA: TGTGCCAGCAGCTTCGCGGGAGCCCTCTACAATGAGCAGTTCTTC
size: -; V: TRBV7-2; J: TRBJ2-3; D: -; CDR3: CASSLDGGRRDTQYF; DNA: TGTGCCAGCAGCTTAGACGGGGGGCGCCGGGATACGCAGTATTTT
size: many; V: TRBV7-6; J: TRBJ2-1; D: -; CDR3: CASSSPGTLANEQFF; DNA: TGTGCCAGCAGCTCGCCCGGGACTTTGGCGAATGAGCAGTTCTTC